The clone carrying this TCR beta chain was found many times. This record belongs to a study of blood T cells in healthy people across ages. Looking at the study overall: About one barcoded beta molecule per two T cells was the capture yield of template switching.

This CDR3 is 11 amino acids long. Trimming shortened V by 4 bases and J by 6 bases, and 7 bases separated the two germline ends. Germline values: CDR1 MDHEN, CDR2 SYDVKM. The second PCR ran roughly 7 to 12 cycles with a sample-barcoded 5' primer and J-beta primers. Each CDR3 protein gets one entry after TCRdb re-called the 5' RACE reads with MiXCR. The table records over 750,000 distinct CDR3 sequences, approximately 25% of them present only once. In addition, the sample was reused for a study of T cells of mothers and their children. Per that paper: Primer M1S, used in the second PCR, introduced sample barcodes and 2-4 random nucleotides. It was observed that no persistent microchimeric T cell clones could be detected.

The rearrangement uses TRBV28 and TRBJ2-7; possible D gene TRBD2, 5 bases. The clonotype was recovered from a boy aged 5-17 years in good health. The sequenced sample was blood. The CDR3 here is CASSSRGEQYF. Here the CDR3 DNA reads TGTGCCAGCAGTTCCCGGGGCGAGCAGTACTTC.